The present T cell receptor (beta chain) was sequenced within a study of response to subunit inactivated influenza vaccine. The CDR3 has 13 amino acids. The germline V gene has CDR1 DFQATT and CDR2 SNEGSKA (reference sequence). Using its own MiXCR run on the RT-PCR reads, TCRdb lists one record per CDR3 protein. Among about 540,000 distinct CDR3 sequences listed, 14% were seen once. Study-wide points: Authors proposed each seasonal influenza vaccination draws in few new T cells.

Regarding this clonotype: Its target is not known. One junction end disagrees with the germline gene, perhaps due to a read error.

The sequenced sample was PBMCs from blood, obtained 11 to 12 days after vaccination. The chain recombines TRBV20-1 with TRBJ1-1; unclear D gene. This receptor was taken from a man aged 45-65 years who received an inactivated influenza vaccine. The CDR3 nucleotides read TGCAGTGCTGGAGAAGGTCAATATACTGAAGCTTTCTTT. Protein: CSAGEGQYTEAFF.